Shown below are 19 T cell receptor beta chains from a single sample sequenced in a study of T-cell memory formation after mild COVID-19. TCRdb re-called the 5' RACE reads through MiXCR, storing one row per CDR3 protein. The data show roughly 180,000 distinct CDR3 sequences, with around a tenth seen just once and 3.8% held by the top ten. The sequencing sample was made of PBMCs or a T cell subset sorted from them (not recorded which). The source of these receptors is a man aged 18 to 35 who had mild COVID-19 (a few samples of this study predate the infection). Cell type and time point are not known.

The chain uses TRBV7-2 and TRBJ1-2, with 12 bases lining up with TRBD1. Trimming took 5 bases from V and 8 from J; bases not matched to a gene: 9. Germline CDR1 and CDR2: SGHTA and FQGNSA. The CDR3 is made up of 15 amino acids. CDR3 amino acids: CASSVNRDRGLGYTF. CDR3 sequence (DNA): TGTGCCAGCAGCGTTAACCGGGACAGGGGGCTCGGCTACACCTTC.

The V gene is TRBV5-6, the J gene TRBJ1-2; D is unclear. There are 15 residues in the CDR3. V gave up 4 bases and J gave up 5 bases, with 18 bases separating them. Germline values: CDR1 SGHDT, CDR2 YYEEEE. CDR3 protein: CASSPSLGKEYGYTF. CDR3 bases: TGTGCCAGCAGCCCTAGTTTGGGTAAAGAATATGGCTACACCTTC.

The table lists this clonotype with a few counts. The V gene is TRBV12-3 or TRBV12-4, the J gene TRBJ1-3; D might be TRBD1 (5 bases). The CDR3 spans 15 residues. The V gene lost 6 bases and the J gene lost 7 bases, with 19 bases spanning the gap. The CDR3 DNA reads TGTGCCAGCAGGTTCGACGGACCGGGGGAGAACACCATATATTTT. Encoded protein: CASRFDGPGENTIYF.

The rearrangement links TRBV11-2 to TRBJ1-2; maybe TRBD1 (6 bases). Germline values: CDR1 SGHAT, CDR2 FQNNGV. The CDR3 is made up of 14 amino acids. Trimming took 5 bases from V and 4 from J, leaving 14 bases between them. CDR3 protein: CASSPTGGGYGYTF. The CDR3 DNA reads TGTGCCAGCAGCCCCACGGGAGGGGGCTATGGCTACACCTTC.

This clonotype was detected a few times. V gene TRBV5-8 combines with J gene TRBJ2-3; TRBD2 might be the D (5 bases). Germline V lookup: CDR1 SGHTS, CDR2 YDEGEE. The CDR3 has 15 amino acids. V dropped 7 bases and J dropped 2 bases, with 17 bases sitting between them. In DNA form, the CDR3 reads TGTGCCAGCTCCGCTAGCCTGCAACTCACAGATACGCAGTATTTT. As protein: CASSASLQLTDTQYF.

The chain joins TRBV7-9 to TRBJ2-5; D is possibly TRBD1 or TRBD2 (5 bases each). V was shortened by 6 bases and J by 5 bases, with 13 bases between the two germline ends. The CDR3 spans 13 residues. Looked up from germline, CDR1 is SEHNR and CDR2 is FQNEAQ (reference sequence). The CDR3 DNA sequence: TGTGCCAGCAGTTATAAAGGGGAGGAGACCCAGTACTTC. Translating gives CASSYKGEETQYF.

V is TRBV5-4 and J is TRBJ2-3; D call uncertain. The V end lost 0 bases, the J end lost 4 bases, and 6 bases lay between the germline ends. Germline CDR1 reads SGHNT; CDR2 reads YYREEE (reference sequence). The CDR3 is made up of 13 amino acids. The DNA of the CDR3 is TGTGCCAGCAGCTTGGAAGAGGCAGATACGCAGTATTTT. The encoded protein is CASSLEEADTQYF.

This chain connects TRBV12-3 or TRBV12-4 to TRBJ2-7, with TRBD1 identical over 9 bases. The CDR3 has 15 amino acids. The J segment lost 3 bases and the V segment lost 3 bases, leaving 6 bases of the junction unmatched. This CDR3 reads CASSLASGQGYEQYF. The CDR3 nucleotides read TGTGCCAGCAGTTTGGCCTCGGGACAGGGCTACGAGCAGTACTTC.

The CDR3 coding sequence is TGTGCCAGCAGTGAGGGCGGTGGCTATGGCTACACCTTC. This sequence encodes CASSEGGGYGYTF. V gene TRBV25-1 combines with J gene TRBJ1-2; the D is unclear. The V and J ends lost 3 bases and 4 bases respectively, with 9 bases between them. The CDR3 length is 13 residues. Germline lookup yields CDR1 MGHDK and CDR2 SYGVNS.

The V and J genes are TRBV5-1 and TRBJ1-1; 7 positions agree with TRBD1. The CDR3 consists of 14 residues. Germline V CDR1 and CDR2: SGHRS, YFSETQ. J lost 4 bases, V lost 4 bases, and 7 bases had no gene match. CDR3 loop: CASSVTGVGTEAFF. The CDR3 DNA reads TGCGCCAGCAGCGTTACAGGGGTGGGCACTGAAGCTTTCTTT.

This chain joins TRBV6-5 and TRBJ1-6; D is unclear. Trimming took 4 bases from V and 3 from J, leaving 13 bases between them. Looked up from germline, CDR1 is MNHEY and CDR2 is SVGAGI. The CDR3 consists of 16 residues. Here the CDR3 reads CASSLNGLGYNSPLHF. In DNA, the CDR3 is TGTGCCAGCAGTTTGAACGGCCTTGGCTATAATTCACCCCTCCACTTT.

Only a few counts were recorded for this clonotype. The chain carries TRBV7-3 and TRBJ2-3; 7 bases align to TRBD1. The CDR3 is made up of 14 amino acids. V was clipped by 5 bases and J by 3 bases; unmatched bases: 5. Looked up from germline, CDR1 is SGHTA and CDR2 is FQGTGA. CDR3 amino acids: CASSPSRGTDTQYF. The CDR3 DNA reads TGTGCCAGCAGCCCCAGCAGGGGGACAGATACGCAGTATTTT.

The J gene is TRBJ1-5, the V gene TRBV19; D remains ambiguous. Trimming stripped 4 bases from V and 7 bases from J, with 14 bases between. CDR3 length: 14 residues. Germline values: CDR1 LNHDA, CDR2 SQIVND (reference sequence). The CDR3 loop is CASSSTGFIQPQHF. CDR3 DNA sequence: TGTGCCAGTAGTAGTACGGGATTCATCCAGCCCCAGCATTTT.

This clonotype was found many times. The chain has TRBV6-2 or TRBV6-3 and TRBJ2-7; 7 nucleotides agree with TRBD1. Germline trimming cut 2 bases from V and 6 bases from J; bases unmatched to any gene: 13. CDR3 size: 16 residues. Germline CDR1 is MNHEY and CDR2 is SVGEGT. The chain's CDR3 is CASSYARDSHRVEQYV. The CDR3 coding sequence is TGTGCCAGCAGTTACGCTCGGGACAGTCACCGGGTCGAGCAGTACGTC.

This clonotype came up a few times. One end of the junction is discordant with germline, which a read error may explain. This CDR3 reads CASSLRRGSSNEQFF. The DNA of the CDR3 is TGTGCCAGCAGCTTAAGGAGGGGGTCCTCCAATGAGCAGTTCTTC. V and J are TRBV7-2 and TRBJ2-1; D is perhaps TRBD1 or TRBD2 (6 bases each). Germline values: CDR1 SGHTA, CDR2 FQGNSA. The CDR3 spans 15 residues.

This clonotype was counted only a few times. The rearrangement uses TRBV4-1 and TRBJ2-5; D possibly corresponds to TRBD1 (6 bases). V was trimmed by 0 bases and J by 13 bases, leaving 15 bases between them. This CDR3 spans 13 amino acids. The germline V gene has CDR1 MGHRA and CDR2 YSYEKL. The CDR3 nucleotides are TGCGCCAGCAGCCAAGAAAGGGGGTTGGGGACGTACTTC. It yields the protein CASSQERGLGTYF.

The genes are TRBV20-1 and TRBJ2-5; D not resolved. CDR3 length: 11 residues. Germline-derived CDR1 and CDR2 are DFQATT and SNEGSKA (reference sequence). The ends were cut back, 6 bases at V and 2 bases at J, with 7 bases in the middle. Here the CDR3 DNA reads TGCAGTGCCCGGCTACAAGAGACCCAGTACTTC. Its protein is CSARLQETQYF.

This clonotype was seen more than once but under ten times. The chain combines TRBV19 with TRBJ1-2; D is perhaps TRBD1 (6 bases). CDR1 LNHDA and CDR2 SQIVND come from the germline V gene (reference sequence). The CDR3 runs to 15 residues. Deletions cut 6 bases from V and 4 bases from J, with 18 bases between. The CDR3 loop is CASSTTGFGAYGYTF. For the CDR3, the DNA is TGTGCCAGTAGCACGACAGGCTTCGGCGCCTATGGCTACACCTTC.

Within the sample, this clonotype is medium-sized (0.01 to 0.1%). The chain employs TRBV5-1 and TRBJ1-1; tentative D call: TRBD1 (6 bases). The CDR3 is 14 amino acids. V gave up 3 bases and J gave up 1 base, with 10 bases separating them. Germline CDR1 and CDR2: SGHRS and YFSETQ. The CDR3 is CASSSGQPNTEAFF. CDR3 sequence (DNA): TGCGCCAGCAGCTCCGGACAGCCGAACACTGAAGCTTTCTTT.